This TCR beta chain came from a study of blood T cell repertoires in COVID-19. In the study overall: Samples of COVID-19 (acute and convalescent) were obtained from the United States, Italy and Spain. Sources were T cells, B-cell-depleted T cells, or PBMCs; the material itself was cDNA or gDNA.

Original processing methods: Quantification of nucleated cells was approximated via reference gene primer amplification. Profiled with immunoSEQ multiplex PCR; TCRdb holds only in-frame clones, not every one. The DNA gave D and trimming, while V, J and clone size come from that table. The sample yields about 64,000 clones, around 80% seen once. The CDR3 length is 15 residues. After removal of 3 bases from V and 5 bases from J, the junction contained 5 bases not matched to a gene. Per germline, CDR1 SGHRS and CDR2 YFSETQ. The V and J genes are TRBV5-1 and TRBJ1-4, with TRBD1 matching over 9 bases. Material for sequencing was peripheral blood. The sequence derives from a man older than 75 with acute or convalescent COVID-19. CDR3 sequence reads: CASSSTGGGNEKLFF. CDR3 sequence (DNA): TGCGCCAGCAGCTCAACAGGGGGCGGGAATGAAAAACTGTTTTTT.